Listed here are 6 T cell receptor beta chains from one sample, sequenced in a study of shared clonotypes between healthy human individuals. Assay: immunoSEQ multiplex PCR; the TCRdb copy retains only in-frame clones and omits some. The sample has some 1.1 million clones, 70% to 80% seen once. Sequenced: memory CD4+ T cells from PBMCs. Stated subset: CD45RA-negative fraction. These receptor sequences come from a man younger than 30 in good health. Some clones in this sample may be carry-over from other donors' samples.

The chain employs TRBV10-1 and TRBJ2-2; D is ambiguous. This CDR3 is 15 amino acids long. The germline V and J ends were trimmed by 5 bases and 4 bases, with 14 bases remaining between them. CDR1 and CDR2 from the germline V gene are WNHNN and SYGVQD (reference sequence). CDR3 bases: TGCGCCAGCAGTCATTTTGGGAAAGGCACCGGGGAGCTGTTTTTT. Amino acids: CASSHFGKGTGELFF.

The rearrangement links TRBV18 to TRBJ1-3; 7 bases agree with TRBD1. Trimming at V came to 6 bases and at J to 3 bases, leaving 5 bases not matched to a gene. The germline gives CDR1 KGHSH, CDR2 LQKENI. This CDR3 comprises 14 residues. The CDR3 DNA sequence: TGTGCCAGCTCCCCGGACAGGAATGGAAACACCATATATTTT. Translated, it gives CASSPDRNGNTIYF.

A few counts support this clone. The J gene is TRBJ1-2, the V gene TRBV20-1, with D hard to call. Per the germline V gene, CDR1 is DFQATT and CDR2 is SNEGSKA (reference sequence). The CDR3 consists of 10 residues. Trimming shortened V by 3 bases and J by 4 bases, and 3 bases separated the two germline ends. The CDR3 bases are TGCAGTGCTAGTTTCTATGGCTACACCTTC. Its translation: CSASFYGYTF.

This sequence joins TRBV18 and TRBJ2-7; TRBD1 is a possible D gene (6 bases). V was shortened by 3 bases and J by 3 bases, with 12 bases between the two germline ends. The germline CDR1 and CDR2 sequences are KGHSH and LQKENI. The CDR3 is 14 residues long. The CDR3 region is CASSPQQGVYEQYF. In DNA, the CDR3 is TGTGCCAGCTCACCCCAACAGGGCGTCTACGAGCAGTACTTC.

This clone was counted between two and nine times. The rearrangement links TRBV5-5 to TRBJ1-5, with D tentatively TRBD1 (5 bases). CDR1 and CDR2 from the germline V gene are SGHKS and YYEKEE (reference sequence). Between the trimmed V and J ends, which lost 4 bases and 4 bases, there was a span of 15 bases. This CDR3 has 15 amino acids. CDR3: CASSRSSGVNQPQHF. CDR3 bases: TGTGCCAGCAGCCGTTCGTCGGGGGTGAATCAGCCCCAGCATTTT.

CDR3 coding DNA: TGTGCCAGCAGTGAAAGTACAGGGATTGGAAACACCATATATTTT. It specifies CASSESTGIGNTIYF. V and J are TRBV2 and TRBJ1-3; D is perhaps TRBD1 (6 bases). The CDR3 extends over 15 amino acids. CDR1 is SNHLY and CDR2 is FYNNEI in the germline V gene. The V and J ends lost 2 bases and 3 bases respectively, with 11 bases between them.